Listed below are T cell receptor beta chains from one sample, sequenced in a study of blood T cell repertoires in COVID-19. Assay used: immunoSEQ multiplex PCR; TCRdb lists only in-frame clones, some missing. The sample shows about 44,000 clones, more than 65% of them seen only once. Material for sequencing was peripheral blood. Every receptor here comes from a woman in her 70s with acute or convalescent COVID-19. Both conserved end residues are part of each CDR3. The D gene is left open where the match is weak. Only part of the rows carry a size: once, few, many, or a class if the clone is expanded.

v_gene,d_gene,j_gene,abundance,CDR3nt,CDR3aa
TRBV3-1/TRBV3-2,NA,TRBJ1-2,NA,TGTGCCAGCAGCCAAGAAGGAGGGGCGGGAGGCTACACCTTC,CASSQEGGAGGYTF
TRBV5-6,NA,TRBJ2-2,once,TGTGCCAGCAGCTTGGATCCCGGGGGGCCCCACACCGGGGAGCTGTTTTTT,CASSLDPGGPHTGELFF
TRBV7-3,NA,TRBJ1-1,NA,TGTGCCAGCGCCCTGGGAGGGAACACTGAAGCTTTCTTT,CASALGGNTEAFF
TRBV4-1,TRBD2,TRBJ2-5,few,TGCGCCAGCAGCCAACTAGCGGGAGTAGAGACCCAGTACTTC,CASSQLAGVETQYF
TRBV6-6,TRBD1,TRBJ1-2,NA,TGTGCCAGCAGTTATCGAACAGGGGGCTATGGCTACACCTTC,CASSYRTGGYGYTF
TRBV5-8,TRBD1,TRBJ1-5,NA,TGTGCCAGCAGCTTGGCGGCAGGGGGCCTTAGCAATCAGCCCCAGCATTTT,CASSLAAGGLSNQPQHF
TRBV12-3/TRBV12-4,TRBD2,TRBJ2-5,NA,TGTGCCAGCAGGGGGACTATTCAAGAGACCCAGTACTTC,CASRGTIQETQYF
TRBV14,TRBD1,TRBJ1-1,few,TGTGCCAGCAGCCAAGAGACAGGGTTCAACACTGAAGCTTTCTTT,CASSQETGFNTEAFF
TRBV7-3,NA,TRBJ2-7,NA,TGTGCCAGCAGCTTATATTCGGGAGATTACGAGCAGTACTTC,CASSLYSGDYEQYF
TRBV2,NA,TRBJ1-5,once,TGTGCCAGGGGTGAAAGGGGTCAGCCCCAGCATTTT,CARGERGQPQHF
TRBV3-1/TRBV3-2,TRBD2,TRBJ2-7,NA,TGTGCCAGCAGCCCTTCCGGGACTAGCAGTTTTGGTGAGCAGTACTTC,CASSPSGTSSFGEQYF
TRBV7-2,TRBD2,TRBJ2-1,NA,TGTGCCAGCAGCCTAACCCCACTAGCGGACAATGAGCAGTTCTTC,CASSLTPLADNEQFF
TRBV15,NA,TRBJ2-1,NA,TGTGCCACCTCAAAGCCCTTGAGCTCCTACAATGAGCAGTTCTTC,CATSKPLSSYNEQFF
TRBV15,NA,TRBJ1-1,NA,TGTGCCACCAGCAGAGATCTTAACGGGAACACTGAAGCTTTCTTT,CATSRDLNGNTEAFF
TRBV5-4,TRBD1,TRBJ2-1,NA,TGTGCCAGCAGCTTGGTTGGGACAGGCTCCTACAATGAGCAGTTCTTC,CASSLVGTGSYNEQFF
TRBV19,NA,TRBJ1-3,once,TGTGCCAGTAGTATATTTAGAGGGTCCGGAAACACCATATATTTT,CASSIFRGSGNTIYF
TRBV6-5,NA,TRBJ2-5,NA,TGTGCCAGCAGCACAGGGACCCAGCGGCGGGAGACCCAGTACTTC,CASSTGTQRRETQYF
TRBV6-5,NA,TRBJ1-5,once,TGTGCCAGCAGTCTGAATCAGCCCCAGCATTTT,CASSLNQPQHF
TRBV11-2,TRBD1,TRBJ2-3,NA,TGTGCCAGCAAGCTTCCCCCAAGGGGGCAGGTGGATACGCAGTATTTT,CASKLPPRGQVDTQYF
TRBV7-9,NA,TRBJ1-4,NA,TGTGCCAGCAGCACAGACAGGAGCTCAACTAATGAAAAACTGTTTTTT,CASSTDRSSTNEKLFF
TRBV7-6,TRBD2,TRBJ2-2,NA,TGTGCCAGCAGCTCTTTAGCGGGAGCGAACACCGGGGAGCTGTTTTTT,CASSSLAGANTGELFF
TRBV11-2,TRBD2,TRBJ2-1,NA,TGTGCCAGCAGCTCACCGGGTGGTGAGCGGGAGTACAATGAGCAGTTCTTC,CASSSPGGEREYNEQFF
TRBV19,TRBD1,TRBJ2-7,NA,TGTGCCAGTAGCTTGGTAGGGGGCAGGGGGTCCCTTCAACCTTCCTACGAGCAGTACTTC,CASSLVGGRGSLQPSYEQYF
TRBV6-4,TRBD2,TRBJ2-1,NA,TGTGCCAGCAGTGACGGCTCTAGCGGGTCATACAATGAGCAGTTCTTC,CASSDGSSGSYNEQFF
TRBV2,NA,TRBJ2-3,few,TGTGCCAGCAGTGAAACTAGTATCATACAGTATTTT,CASSETSIIQYF
TRBV18,NA,TRBJ1-1,NA,TGTGCCAGCTCACCGCGCGGGGGCACTGAAGCTTTCTTT,CASSPRGGTEAFF
TRBV30,NA,TRBJ1-1,few,TGTGCCTGGGGTAAGCTACTGAACACTGAAGCTTTCTTT,CAWGKLLNTEAFF
TRBV7-8,NA,TRBJ2-2,NA,TGTGCCAGCAGCTTAGCGGTCCGGGCCGGGGAGCTGTTTTTT,CASSLAVRAGELFF
TRBV7-2,NA,TRBJ1-5,NA,TGTGCCAGCAGCTTAAGTCAGGGCCGCAATCAGCCCCAGCATTTT,CASSLSQGRNQPQHF
TRBV5-5,TRBD2,TRBJ2-1,NA,TGTGCCAGCAGCCCTACACGGACTAGCGGGAGTGGGGAGCAGTTCTTC,CASSPTRTSGSGEQFF
TRBV6-5,TRBD1,TRBJ2-1,NA,TGTGCCAGCAGCCTCCGGGACAGGGGTCTGCATGAGCAGTTCTTC,CASSLRDRGLHEQFF
TRBV10-3,TRBD1,TRBJ2-3,NA,TGTGCCATCAGTGACTCGGGACAGGGTTTCACAGATACGCAGTATTTT,CAISDSGQGFTDTQYF
TRBV19,TRBD2,TRBJ2-1,NA,TGTGCCAGTACACAAATCGCTAGCGGGAGCTCCTACAATGAGCAGTTCTTC,CASTQIASGSSYNEQFF
TRBV6-6,NA,TRBJ2-3,NA,TGTGCCAGCAGTTACTCCGGCAGGGGACGCACAGATACGCAGTATTTT,CASSYSGRGRTDTQYF
TRBV10-3,NA,TRBJ1-6,NA,TGTGCCATCAGAGACCCAGGGAGGTCCTATAATTCACCCCTCCACTTT,CAIRDPGRSYNSPLHF
TRBV27,TRBD2,TRBJ2-1,NA,TGTGCCAGCAGTTTATTAAGACTAGCGGGAGCGGATGAGCAGTTCTTC,CASSLLRLAGADEQFF
TRBV4-1,TRBD1,TRBJ1-5,NA,TGCGCCAGCAGCCACCCGGACAGGGAAGGTCAGCCCCAGCATTTT,CASSHPDREGQPQHF
TRBV29-1,TRBD2,TRBJ2-1,NA,TGCAGCGTTGGGGCGGGAGGGTCCTACAATGAGCAGTTCTTC,CSVGAGGSYNEQFF
TRBV12-3/TRBV12-4,NA,TRBJ1-5,once,TGTGCCAGCAGCCATAGCAATCAGCCCCAGCATTTT,CASSHSNQPQHF
TRBV4-2,TRBD1,TRBJ1-2,NA,TGTGCCAGCAGCCAAGATACGACAGGGATCAACTATGGCTACACCTTC,CASSQDTTGINYGYTF
TRBV5-4,TRBD2,TRBJ2-7,once,TGTGCCAGCAGCTTGGATGGCGGGAGGACCTACGAGCAGTACTTC,CASSLDGGRTYEQYF
TRBV5-1,TRBD2,TRBJ2-1,NA,TGCGCCAGCAGCTTGGTAGCGGGAGGGAGGGATGAGCAGTTCTTC,CASSLVAGGRDEQFF
TRBV5-4,NA,TRBJ1-3,NA,TGTGCCAGCAGCTTAGAGGGTGTGGGAAACACCATATATTTT,CASSLEGVGNTIYF
TRBV10-3,TRBD2,TRBJ2-1,NA,TGTGCCATCAGTGACCCCGGGACTAGCGGGAGTCGGAATGAGCAGTTCTTC,CAISDPGTSGSRNEQFF
TRBV4-2,NA,TRBJ2-5,few,TGTGCCAGCAGCCAAGATGAGGGCTCCCGGGCCCAGTACTTC,CASSQDEGSRAQYF
TRBV2,TRBD1,TRBJ2-7,NA,TGTGCCAGCAGTGAAGCGCCTCCGGGACAGGTCTACGAGCAGTACTTC,CASSEAPPGQVYEQYF
TRBV7-6,TRBD1,TRBJ1-2,NA,TGTGCCAGCAGCCCTCAACTTCCCGGGACAGGTTTCTACACCTTC,CASSPQLPGTGFYTF
TRBV9,TRBD1,TRBJ1-1,NA,TGTGCCAGCAGCGGGATAACCAGGACAGGGCTGAGCACTGAAGCTTTCTTT,CASSGITRTGLSTEAFF